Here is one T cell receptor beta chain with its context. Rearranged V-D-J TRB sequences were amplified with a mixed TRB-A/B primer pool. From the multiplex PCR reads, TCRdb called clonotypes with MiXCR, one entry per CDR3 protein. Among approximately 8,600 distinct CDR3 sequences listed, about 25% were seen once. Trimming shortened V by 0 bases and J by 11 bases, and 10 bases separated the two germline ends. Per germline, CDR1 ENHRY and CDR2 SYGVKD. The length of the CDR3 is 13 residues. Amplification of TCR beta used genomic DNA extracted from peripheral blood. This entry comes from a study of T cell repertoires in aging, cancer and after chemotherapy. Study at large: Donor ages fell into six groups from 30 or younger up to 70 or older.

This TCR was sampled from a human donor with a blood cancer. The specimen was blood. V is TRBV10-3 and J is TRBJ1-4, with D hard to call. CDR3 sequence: CAISESKADKLFF. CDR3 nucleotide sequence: TGTGCCATCAGTGAGTCGAAGGCAGACAAACTGTTTTTT.